This T cell receptor (beta chain) was profiled in a study of T cells in Graves' hyperthyroidism and ophthalmopathy. For the study at large: Pretreatment peripheral blood was obtained at initial diagnosis. Study-wide findings and caveats: Onset of ophthalmopathy came a median 6.5 months after the model predicted it.

What was amplified from RNA transcripts were TCR beta CDR3 regions. A set of HTBI primers served as the primers for a first-round RT-PCR of the TCR CDR3. MiXCR was run by TCRdb on the multiplex PCR reads, yielding one entry per CDR3 protein. Of roughly 500,000 distinct CDR3 sequences listed, approximately 15% were seen once; the top ten hold more than 5%. The V end was cut by 9 bases, the J end by 4 bases, with 15 bases between. This CDR3 is 13 amino acids long. The germline V gene has CDR1 MDHEN and CDR2 SYDVKM. This clonotype appeared many times. Antigen unknown. The chain uses TRBV28 and TRBJ1-2, with a possible D match to TRBD1 (5 bases). The sequenced sample was blood. The TCR sequence derives from a woman aged 25 to 39 with Graves' hyperthyroidism that later progressed to Graves' ophthalmopathy. Here the CDR3 DNA reads TGTGCCAGTACAGGAGCGGGACCCTATGGCTACACCTTC. It encodes CASTGAGPYGYTF.